This T cell receptor beta chain was recorded in a study of T cell repertoires in cytomegalovirus infection. Across the whole study: Selection of CMV epitopes for the study included recently identified HLA-C-restricted and well-studied HLA-B-restricted ones. Indications came from public TCR beta signatures; they pointed to CMV infection and to a matching HLA type. Study findings and constraints: What dominated the ex vivo response were HLA-C-restricted CMV-specific TCR beta clonotypes. Accumulated public TCR beta family frequency recognized individuals carrying CMV together with the relevant HLA.

TCRdb fed the reads into MiXCR, producing one record per CDR3 protein. The repertoire has some 920,000 distinct CDR3 sequences, around 32% of them found once; the top ten carry around an eighth. Points on this clonotype: As yet, its antigen is unknown.

The length of the CDR3 is 12 residues. V dropped 7 bases and J dropped 4; count of bases not matched to a gene: 3. CDR1 SQVTM and CDR2 ANQGSEA come from the germline V gene. The sequencing here drew on cultured CD8+ T cells from PBMCs, taken from culture after CMV antigen stimulation. The sequence came from a human donor in good health (CMV status not recorded). Some clones in this sample may be carry-over from other donors' samples. The J gene is TRBJ2-3, the V gene TRBV29-1; 9 bases agree with TRBD1. The CDR3 DNA reads TGCAGCGCCGACAGGGGGGCAGATACGCAGTATTTT. Translating gives CSADRGADTQYF.